The source of this T cell receptor (beta chain) is a study of PD-1 blockade in classical Hodgkin lymphoma. The method was immunoSEQ multiplex PCR; TCRdb's version includes in-frame clones alone and lacks a portion of them. The sample gives some 93,000 clones, roughly 89% of which show up once; about 11% is in the top ten. Every patient had relapsed following autologous stem cell transplantation, and cohorts differed in brentuximab vedotin exposure. Findings and caveats of the study: In newly diagnosed patients, baseline TCR diversity was reportedly below that of healthy donors.

As for this clone: What it binds is not known.

The sequence was collected from a human donor with classical Hodgkin lymphoma. The sample was peripheral blood mononuclear cells (PBMCs), taken before the second cycle of nivolumab.

The CDR3 protein is CASSTRTGPDTQYF. The DNA for the CDR3 is TGTGCCAGTAGTACACGGACGGGCCCAGATACGCAGTATTTT. The gene calls are TRBV19 and TRBJ2-3; D is undetermined. This CDR3 is 14 amino acids long. V dropped 4 bases and J dropped 4 bases, with 12 bases sitting between them. The germline V gene has CDR1 LNHDA and CDR2 SQIVND (reference sequence).